One and the same sample provided the 9 T cell receptor beta chains below, sequenced in a study of blood T cells in healthy people across ages. For the second PCR, which ran for about 6 to 11 cycles, a sample-barcoded 5' primer and a J-beta primer mix were used. From the 5' RACE reads, TCRdb called clonotypes with MiXCR, one entry per CDR3 protein. Of approximately 810,000 distinct CDR3 sequences in the sample, 29% are singletons; the top ten hold 15% to 20%. Sequenced material: blood. Source of these receptors: an elderly woman in good health.

V gene TRBV27 combines with J gene TRBJ2-1, with TRBD2 matching over 10 bases. Germline V gene data show CDR1 as MNHEY and CDR2 as SMNVEV (reference sequence). Trimming cost V 5 bases and J 0 bases; bases outside gene matches: 4. The CDR3 runs to 16 residues. The DNA for the CDR3 is TGTGCCAGCAGTCCCCTAGCGGGAGTCTCCTACAATGAGCAGTTCTTC. It yields the protein CASSPLAGVSYNEQFF.

This clonotype has ten or more counts. The chain combines TRBV7-9 with TRBJ2-5, with TRBD1 as a possible D gene (5 bases). This CDR3 comprises 14 residues. The germline V and J ends were trimmed by 5 bases and 5 bases, with 15 bases remaining between them. Per germline, CDR1 SEHNR and CDR2 FQNEAQ (reference sequence). The CDR3 region has the DNA TGTGCCAGCAGCCGCTCCAGGGTGGGTGAGACCCAGTACTTC. Translating gives CASSRSRVGETQYF.

The chain recombines TRBV18 with TRBJ1-5; D is undetermined. CDR3 size: 13 residues. Germline V gene lookup returns CDR1 KGHSH and CDR2 LQKENI. With 3 bases removed from V and 5 bases from J, the gap between germline ends came to 8 bases. The CDR3 spells CASSPGWDQPQHF. CDR3 DNA sequence: TGTGCCAGCTCACCGGGGTGGGATCAGCCCCAGCATTTT.

For this clonotype: A much more abundant neighbour one base away suggests this may be a read error. The chain couples TRBV4-2 to TRBJ2-5, with 7 bases matching TRBD2. After removal of 0 bases from V and 13 bases from J, the junction contained 8 bases not matched to a gene. This CDR3 spans 13 amino acids. CDR1 and CDR2 (germline): LGHNA, YNFKEQ. CDR3 in DNA: TGTGCCAGCAGCCAAGATTCGGGACTAAGCCTGTACTTC. This sequence encodes CASSQDSGLSLYF.

This clonotype was seen once. CDR3 in DNA: TGTGCCAGCAGGCTGGGGGGGTACAGGGAGCTGTTTTTT. Its translation: CASRLGGYRELFF. The V gene is TRBV28, the J gene TRBJ2-2, with TRBD2 identical over 7 bases. The CDR3 is 13 amino acids. Per the germline V gene, CDR1 is MDHEN and CDR2 is SYDVKM. The ends lost 6 bases at V and 9 bases at J; junction bases unmatched: 7.

A few counts support this clonotype. The chain links TRBV20-1 to TRBJ1-1; the D is unclear. Germline CDR1 and CDR2: DFQATT and SNEGSKA (reference sequence). This CDR3 spans 13 amino acids. Trimming removed 3 bases from V and 0 bases from J, with 8 bases in between. This CDR3 reads CSASKGVNTEAFF. In DNA, the CDR3 is TGCAGTGCTAGTAAGGGAGTGAACACTGAAGCTTTCTTT.

V and J are TRBV4-2 and TRBJ1-6; 7 bases agree with TRBD1. With V trimmed by 1 base and J by 10 bases, 7 bases remained unmatched. Germline CDR1 and CDR2: LGHNA and YNFKEQ. The CDR3 runs to 15 residues. The CDR3 sequence is CASSQADRLGSPLHF. CDR3 in DNA: TGTGCCAGCAGCCAAGCGGACAGGCTAGGATCACCCCTCCACTTT.

At least ten counts were recorded for this clonotype. The chain is built from TRBV12-3 or TRBV12-4 and TRBJ1-6; 10 positions agree with TRBD1. With 6 bases clipped from V and 9 bases from J, the junction kept 8 bases outside the gene matches. The length of the CDR3 is 15 residues. The CDR3 DNA sequence: TGTGCCAGCAGCAGACAGGGGGCCGATATTTCACCCCTCCACTTT. Translating it yields CASSRQGADISPLHF.

This sequence joins TRBV7-8 and TRBJ2-7; 7 bases map to TRBD2. V gave up 5 bases and J gave up 4 bases; unmatched junction bases: 14. The CDR3 totals 16 residues. Germline V gives CDR1 SGHVS, CDR2 FQNEAQ. The CDR3 region has the DNA TGTGCCAGCAGCAGACCCCAGCGGGGAGGGCCATACGAGCAGTACTTC. Translated, it gives CASSRPQRGGPYEQYF.